The 18 T cell receptor beta chains below all came from one sample that was sequenced in a study of CD8 T cells in ankylosing spondylitis. TCRdb re-analysed the 5' RACE reads in MiXCR, keeping a single row per CDR3 protein. The data contain fewer than 180,000 distinct CDR3 sequences, around 45% of them singletons. The sequenced sample consisted of synovial fluid, either unsorted or a sorted T cell fraction (not recorded which). The origin of the receptors is a male donor with ankylosing spondylitis.

The rearrangement uses TRBV4-1 and TRBJ1-3, with D hard to call. The germline CDR1 and CDR2 sequences are MGHRA and YSYEKL. CDR3 length: 17 residues. V lost 0 bases to trimming and J lost 0 bases, with 12 bases between them. The CDR3 protein is CASSQDLKGLSGNTIYF. The CDR3, as DNA: TGCGCCAGCAGCCAAGATTTAAAAGGTCTCTCTGGAAACACCATATATTTT.

The CDR3 spells CASNHGAGVNTEAFF. Here the CDR3 DNA reads TGCGCCAGCAACCACGGGGCAGGGGTGAACACTGAAGCTTTCTTT. The rearrangement joins TRBV4-3 to TRBJ1-1, with a possible D match to TRBD1 (6 bases). With 7 bases removed from V and 0 bases from J, the gap between germline ends came to 15 bases. The germline CDR1 and CDR2 sequences are LGHNA and YSLEER. There are 15 residues in the CDR3.

The CDR3 coding sequence is TGTGCCAGCAGCCTCCTAGCGGGGATCACAGATACGCAGTATTTT. Protein product: CASSLLAGITDTQYF. The chain couples TRBV28 to TRBJ2-3, with 9 bases matching TRBD2. The germline CDR1 and CDR2 sequences are MDHEN and SYDVKM. J lost 2 bases, V lost 6 bases, and 6 bases had no gene match. This CDR3 is 15 amino acids long.

This chain uses TRBV28 with TRBJ2-5, with a weak D call TRBD2 (6 bases). The CDR3 runs 15 residues. Germline values: CDR1 MDHEN, CDR2 SYDVKM. V lost 1 base, J lost 3 bases, and 12 bases lay in between. This chain's CDR3 is CASSLSGTSEETQYF. The DNA for the CDR3 is TGTGCCAGCAGTTTATCTGGGACTTCTGAAGAGACCCAGTACTTC.

The chain combines TRBV29-1 with TRBJ1-1; tentative D call: TRBD1 (5 bases). This CDR3 has 12 residues. Germline CDR1 reads SQVTM; CDR2 reads ANQGSEA. V lost 6 bases and J lost 1, with 9 bases in between. The CDR3 protein is CSVLTGNTEAFF. The DNA for the CDR3 is TGCAGCGTCCTCACAGGGAACACTGAAGCTTTCTTT. The full variable domain, its missing parts supplied by reference TRBV29-1 and TRBJ1-1, is SAVISQKPSRDICQRGTSLTIQCQVDSQVTMMFWYRQQPGQSLTLIATANQGSEATYESGFVIDKFPISRPNLTFSTLTVSNMSPEDSSIYLCSVLTGNTEAFFGQGTRLTVV.

This clonotype is labeled as large. The CDR3: CASSHREGLYNEQFF. CDR3 DNA sequence: TGTGCCAGCAGCCACCGAGAGGGACTATACAATGAGCAGTTCTTC. The rearrangement joins TRBV9 to TRBJ2-1, with 7 bases matching TRBD2. CDR3 length: 15 residues. V was pared by 4 bases and J by 4 bases, with 8 bases of the junction left unmatched. Germline V gene sequence: CDR1 SGDLS, CDR2 YYNGEE.

The chain combines TRBV27 with TRBJ1-1, with 7 bases fitting TRBD1. The V segment lost 4 bases and the J segment 3 bases; nucleotides outside the gene matches: 8. Germline V gene sequence: CDR1 MNHEY, CDR2 SMNVEV (reference sequence). The CDR3 spans 15 residues. CDR3 residues: CASSSVTGLDTEAFF. In nucleotides, the CDR3 is TGTGCCAGCAGTTCCGTGACAGGGTTGGACACTGAAGCTTTCTTT.

This clonotype was found a few times. The chain employs TRBV2 and TRBJ2-7, with D perhaps matching TRBD1 (5 bases). Germline CDR1 SNHLY, CDR2 FYNNEI. There are 13 residues in the CDR3. CDR3 region: CVKGVFPSYEQYF. In nucleotides, the CDR3 is TGTGTAAAAGGGGTTTTCCCCTCCTACGAGCAGTACTTC.

This clonotype was seen more than once but under ten times. The chain is built from TRBV7-9 and TRBJ1-3; 8 bases fit TRBD1. Trimming removed 5 bases from V and 2 bases from J; junction bases left unmatched: 8. The CDR3 spans 16 residues. Germline CDR1 SEHNR, CDR2 FQNEAQ (reference sequence). Here the CDR3 reads CASSPTGEGTGNTIYF. Written as DNA, the CDR3 is TGTGCCAGCAGCCCGACAGGGGAAGGGACTGGAAACACCATATATTTT.

The chain recombines TRBV19 with TRBJ2-1, with D possibly being TRBD2 (6 bases). The germline V gene has CDR1 LNHDA and CDR2 SQIVND (reference sequence). This CDR3 spans 15 amino acids. V lost 5 bases and J 9 bases, leaving 20 bases between the germline ends. As DNA, the CDR3 is TGTGCCAGTAGTCCCCTCACGGGACCCGGGGGTGAGCAGTTCTTC. It encodes CASSPLTGPGGEQFF.

The chain is built from TRBV15 and TRBJ2-1; D remains ambiguous. V lost 6 bases and J 8 bases, leaving 17 bases between the germline ends. The CDR3 contains 14 residues. Germline V lookup: CDR1 LNHNV, CDR2 YYDKDF (reference sequence). DNA for the CDR3: TGTGCCACCAGGCGAGATGGTCCTTCGGATGAGCAGTTCTTC. This codes for CATRRDGPSDEQFF.

The chain recombines TRBV12-3 or TRBV12-4 with TRBJ2-7, with TRBD1 matching 10 bases. Germline trimming cut 6 bases from V and 3 bases from J; bases unmatched to any gene: 8. There are 15 residues in the CDR3. DNA of the CDR3: TGTGCCAGCAGCCAGGGACAGGGGTTTAACTACGAGCAGTACTTC. Encoded protein: CASSQGQGFNYEQYF.

V usage is TRBV4-1 and J usage is TRBJ1-1; D not certain. The germline V gene encodes CDR1 MGHRA and CDR2 YSYEKL. Between the trimmed V and J ends, which lost 0 bases and 0 bases, there was a span of 5 bases. This CDR3 is 14 amino acids long. CDR3 sequence reads: CASSQDSLNTEAFF. The CDR3 DNA sequence: TGCGCCAGCAGCCAAGACAGTCTGAACACTGAAGCTTTCTTT.

V gene TRBV9 combines with J gene TRBJ2-5; unclear D gene. CDR3 size: 15 residues. V lost 0 bases and J 1 base, leaving 10 bases between the germline ends. Germline V gene data show CDR1 as SGDLS and CDR2 as YYNGEE. CDR3 region: CASSVGSHSQETQYF. CDR3 DNA sequence: TGTGCCAGCAGCGTAGGAAGTCATTCCCAAGAGACCCAGTACTTC.

This chain connects TRBV12-3 or TRBV12-4 to TRBJ1-1; D unresolved. Between the trimmed V and J ends, which lost 2 bases and 4 bases, there was a span of 17 bases. The CDR3 spans 16 residues. CDR3 in amino acids: CASSLWFSGESTEAFF. CDR3 bases: TGTGCCAGCAGTTTATGGTTCTCGGGCGAGAGCACTGAAGCTTTCTTT.

This clonotype is a singleton in its sample. V usage is TRBV11-1 and J usage is TRBJ2-1, with D possibly TRBD2 on 6 matching bases. Looked up from germline, CDR1 is SGHAT and CDR2 is FQDESV (reference sequence). The CDR3 has 18 residues. Trimming pared 0 bases from V and 5 bases from J, leaving 20 bases between. CDR3 DNA: TGTGCCAGCAGCTTAGCGGTAGGGTTAGGGACTTTCAACAATGAGCAGTTCTTC. Its translation: CASSLAVGLGTFNNEQFF.

The chain combines TRBV20-1 with TRBJ2-7; D gene unclear. The CDR3 loop spans 13 amino acids. The V gene's germline CDR1 is DFQATT and CDR2 SNEGSKA (reference sequence). V shed 3 bases and J shed 3 bases, with 12 bases lying between them. The CDR3 spells CSASSRSSYEQYF. The CDR3 region has the DNA TGCAGTGCTAGCAGCAGGTCAAGCTACGAGCAGTACTTC.

V gene TRBV20-1 combines with J gene TRBJ1-5; D not certain. Germline V CDR1 and CDR2: DFQATT, SNEGSKA (reference sequence). This CDR3 spans 12 amino acids. The CDR3 is CSAREFNQPQHF. In nucleotides, the CDR3 is TGCAGCGCGCGGGAGTTTAATCAGCCCCAGCATTTT.